This T cell receptor beta chain was observed in a study of follicular helper T cells after annual influenza vaccination. Only in-frame clones appear in the TCRdb table, and some are missing; sequencing was by immunoSEQ multiplex PCR. Of some 11,000 clones in the sample, 82% were seen once. Sorted blood CD4 subsets were sequenced before and after adults received seasonal inactivated influenza vaccine. This TCR was recovered from an adult who received the influenza vaccine. The specimen comprised CXCR5- memory CD4+ T cells sorted from blood, sampled 6 weeks after influenza vaccination.

CDR3 residues: CASSPKRGATGELFF. CDR3 bases: TGTGCCAGCAGCCCCAAGCGGGGAGCAACCGGGGAGCTGTTTTTT. This chain joins TRBV7-2 and TRBJ2-2; TRBD2 matches at 7 bases. V lost 5 bases to trimming and J lost 5 bases; unmatched junction nucleotides: 8. The germline CDR1 and CDR2 sequences are SGHTA and FQGNSA. The CDR3 contains 15 residues.